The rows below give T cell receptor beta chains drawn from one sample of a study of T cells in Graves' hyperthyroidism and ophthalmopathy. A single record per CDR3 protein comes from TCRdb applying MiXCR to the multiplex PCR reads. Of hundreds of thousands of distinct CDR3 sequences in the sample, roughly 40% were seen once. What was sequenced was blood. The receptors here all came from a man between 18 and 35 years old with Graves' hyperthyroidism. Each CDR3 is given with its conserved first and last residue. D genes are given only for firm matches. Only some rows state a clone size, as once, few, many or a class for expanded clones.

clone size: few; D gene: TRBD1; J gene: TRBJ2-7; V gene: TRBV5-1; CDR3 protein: CASKVTPGQVAEEQYF; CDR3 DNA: TGCGCCAGCAAGGTCACTCCGGGACAGGTGGCCGAAGAGCAGTACTTC
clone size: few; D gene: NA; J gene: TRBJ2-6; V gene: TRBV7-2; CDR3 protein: CASSFRPTSGANVLTF; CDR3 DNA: TGTGCCAGCAGCTTCCGGCCTACCTCTGGGGCCAACGTCCTGACTTTC
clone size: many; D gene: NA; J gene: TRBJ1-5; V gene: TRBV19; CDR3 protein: CASSAGDQPQHF; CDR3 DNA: TGTGCCAGTAGTGCGGGGGATCAGCCCCAGCATTTT
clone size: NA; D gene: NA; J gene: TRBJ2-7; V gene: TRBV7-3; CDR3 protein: CASSPIWGKSYEQYF; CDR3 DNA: TGTGCCAGCAGCCCGATATGGGGGAAATCCTACGAGCAGTACTTC
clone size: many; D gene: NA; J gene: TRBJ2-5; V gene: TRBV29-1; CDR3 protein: CSVEWTGARGFLETQYF; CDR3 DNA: TGCAGCGTTGAGTGGACCGGGGCCCGAGGCTTCTTGGAGACCCAGTACTTC
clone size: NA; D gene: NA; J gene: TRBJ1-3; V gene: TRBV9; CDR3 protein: CASSDTTSTAVSGNTIYF; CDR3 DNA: TGTGCCAGCAGCGATACAACTTCTACGGCAGTCTCTGGAAACACCATATATTTT
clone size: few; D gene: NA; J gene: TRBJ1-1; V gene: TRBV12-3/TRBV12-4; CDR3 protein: CASSLRRQWDTEAFF; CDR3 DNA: TGTGCCAGCAGTTTAAGGCGGCAATGGGACACTGAAGCTTTCTTT
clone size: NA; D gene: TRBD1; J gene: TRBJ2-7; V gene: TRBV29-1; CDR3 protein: CSAAGQGIYEQYF; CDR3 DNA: TGCAGCGCAGCCGGACAGGGCATTTACGAGCAGTACTTC
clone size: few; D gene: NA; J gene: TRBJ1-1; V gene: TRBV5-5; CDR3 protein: CASSARQANTEAFF; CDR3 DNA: TGTGCCAGCAGCGCCCGACAGGCGAACACTGAAGCTTTCTTT
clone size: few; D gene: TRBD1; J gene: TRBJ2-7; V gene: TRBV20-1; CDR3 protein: CSARGSGQGSYEQYF; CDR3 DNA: TGCAGTGCTAGAGGAAGCGGACAGGGGTCGTACGAGCAGTACTTC
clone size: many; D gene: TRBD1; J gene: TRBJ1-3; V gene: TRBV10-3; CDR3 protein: CAISDRAGNTIYF; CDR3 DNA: TGTGCCATCAGCGACAGGGCTGGAAACACCATATATTTT
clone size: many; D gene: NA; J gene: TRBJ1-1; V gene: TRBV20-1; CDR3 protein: CSARGTSYTEAFF; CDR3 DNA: TGCAGTGCTAGAGGGACATCCTACACTGAAGCTTTCTTT
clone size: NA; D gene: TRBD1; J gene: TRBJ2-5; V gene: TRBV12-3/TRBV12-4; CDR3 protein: CASSQTRTGEGETQYF; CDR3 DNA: TGTGCCAGCAGCCAAACGAGGACAGGGGAGGGAGAGACCCAGTACTTC
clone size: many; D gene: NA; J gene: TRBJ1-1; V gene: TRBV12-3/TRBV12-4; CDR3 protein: CASSATVSTEAFF; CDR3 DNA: TGTGCCAGCAGTGCGACAGTGAGCACTGAAGCTTTCTTT
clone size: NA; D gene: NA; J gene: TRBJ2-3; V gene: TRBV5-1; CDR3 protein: CASSLEGHRTDTQYF; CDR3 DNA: TGCGCCAGCAGCTTGGAGGGACATCGCACAGATACGCAGTATTTT
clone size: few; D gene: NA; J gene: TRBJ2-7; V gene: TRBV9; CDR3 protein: CASSPSPGGTYEQYF; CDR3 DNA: TGTGCCAGCAGCCCCTCTCCGGGGGGCACCTACGAGCAGTACTTC
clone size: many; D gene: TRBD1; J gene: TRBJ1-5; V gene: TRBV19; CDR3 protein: CASSTGGQGNQPQHF; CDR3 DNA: TGTGCCAGTAGTACCGGGGGACAGGGAAATCAGCCCCAGCATTTT
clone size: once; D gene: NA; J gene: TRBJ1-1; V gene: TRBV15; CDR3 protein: CATSRFRESEAFF; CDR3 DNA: TGTGCCACCAGCAGGTTCAGGGAGTCTGAAGCTTTCTTT
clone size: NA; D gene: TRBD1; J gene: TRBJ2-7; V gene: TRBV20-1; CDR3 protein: CSARGQVWRYEQYF; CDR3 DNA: TGCAGTGCCCGTGGACAGGTTTGGAGGTACGAGCAGTACTTC
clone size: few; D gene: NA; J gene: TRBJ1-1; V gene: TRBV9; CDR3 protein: CASSPRSLDRTLNTEAFF; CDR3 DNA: TGTGCCAGCAGCCCGCGTAGTCTGGACAGAACACTCAACACTGAAGCTTTCTTT
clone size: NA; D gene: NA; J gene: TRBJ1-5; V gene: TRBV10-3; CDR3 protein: CASSPVAYSNQPQHF; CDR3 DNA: TGTGCCAGCAGTCCCGTCGCGTATAGCAATCAGCCCCAGCATTTT
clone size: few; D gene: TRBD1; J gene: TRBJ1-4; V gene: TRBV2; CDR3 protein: CASSEGQGGEKLFF; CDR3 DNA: TGTGCCAGCAGCGAGGGACAGGGAGGGGAAAAACTGTTTTTT
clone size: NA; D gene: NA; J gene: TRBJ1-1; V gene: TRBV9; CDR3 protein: CASSVALAGVTEAFF; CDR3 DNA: TGTGCCAGCAGCGTAGCTCTGGCAGGGGTTACTGAAGCTTTCTTT
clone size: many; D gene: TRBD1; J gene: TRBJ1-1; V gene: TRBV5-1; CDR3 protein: CASSLGQGQPEAFF; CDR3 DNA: TGCGCCAGCAGCTTGGGACAGGGGCAACCTGAAGCTTTCTTT
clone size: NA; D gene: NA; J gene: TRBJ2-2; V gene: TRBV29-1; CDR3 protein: CSVGRASGELFF; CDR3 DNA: TGCAGCGTTGGCAGGGCTAGCGGGGAGCTGTTTTTT
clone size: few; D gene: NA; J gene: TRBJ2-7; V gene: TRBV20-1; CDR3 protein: CSALPDSNYEQYF; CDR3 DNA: TGCAGTGCTCTCCCCGACAGCAACTACGAGCAGTACTTC
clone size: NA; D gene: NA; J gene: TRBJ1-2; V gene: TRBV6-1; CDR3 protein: CASSDSTERGYTF; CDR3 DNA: TGTGCCAGCAGTGACAGTACCGAGAGGGGCTACACCTTC
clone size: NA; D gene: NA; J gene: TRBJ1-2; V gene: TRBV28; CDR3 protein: CASIRGTGYTF; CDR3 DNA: TGTGCCAGCATCAGGGGTACTGGCTACACCTTC
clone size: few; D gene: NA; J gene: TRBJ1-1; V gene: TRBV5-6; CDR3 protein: CASSLGGSGEAFF; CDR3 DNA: TGTGCCAGCAGCTTGGGCGGGAGCGGTGAAGCTTTCTTT
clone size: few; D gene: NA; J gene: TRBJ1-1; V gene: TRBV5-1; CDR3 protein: CASGRNGHRNTEAFF; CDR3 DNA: TGCGCCAGCGGGCGAAACGGACATAGGAACACTGAAGCTTTCTTT
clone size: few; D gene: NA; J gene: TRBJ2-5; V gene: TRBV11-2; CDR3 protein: CASSLDRGAKTQYF; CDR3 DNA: TGTGCCAGCAGCTTAGATCGGGGCGCGAAGACCCAGTACTTC
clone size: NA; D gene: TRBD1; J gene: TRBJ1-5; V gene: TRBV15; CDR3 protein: CATSSPGTVIGNQPQHF; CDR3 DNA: TGTGCCACCAGCAGTCCCGGGACAGTGATCGGCAATCAGCCCCAGCATTTT
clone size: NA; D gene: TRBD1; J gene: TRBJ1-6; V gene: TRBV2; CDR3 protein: CASSGQRHSPLHF; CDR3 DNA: TGTGCCAGCTCGGGACAGCGGCATTCACCCCTCCACTTT
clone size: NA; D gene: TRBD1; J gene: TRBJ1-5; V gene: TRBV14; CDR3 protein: CARLPDRSYSNQPQHF; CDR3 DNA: TGTGCCAGATTACCGGACAGGAGTTATAGCAATCAGCCCCAGCATTTT
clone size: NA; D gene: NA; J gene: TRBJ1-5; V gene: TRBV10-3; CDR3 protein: CAISGTGQETQHF; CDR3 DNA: TGTGCCATCAGTGGCACTGGCCAAGAGACCCAGCATTTT
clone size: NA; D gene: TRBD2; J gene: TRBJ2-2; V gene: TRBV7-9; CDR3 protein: CASSLGLAGATGELFF; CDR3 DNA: TGTGCCAGCAGCCTGGGACTAGCGGGGGCAACAGGGGAGCTGTTTTTT
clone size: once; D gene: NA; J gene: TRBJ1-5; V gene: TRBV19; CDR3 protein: CASDGEGGQPQHF; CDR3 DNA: TGTGCCTCGGATGGGGAAGGGGGTCAGCCCCAGCATTTT
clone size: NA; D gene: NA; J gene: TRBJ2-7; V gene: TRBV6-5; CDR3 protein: CASNDGYSYEQYF; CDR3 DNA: TGTGCCAGCAACGACGGTTACTCCTACGAGCAGTACTTC
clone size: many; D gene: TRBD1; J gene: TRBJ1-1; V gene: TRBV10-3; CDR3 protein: CAIGRQRTGWAFF; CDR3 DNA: TGTGCCATCGGGCGACAAAGGACAGGATGGGCTTTCTTT
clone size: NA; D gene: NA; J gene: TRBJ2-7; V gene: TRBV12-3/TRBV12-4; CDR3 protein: CASSLRDTKLYEQYF; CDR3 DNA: TGTGCCAGCAGTTTACGGGACACCAAGCTCTACGAGCAGTACTTC
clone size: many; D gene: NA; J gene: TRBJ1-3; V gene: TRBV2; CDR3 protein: CASSLNRDAGNTIYF; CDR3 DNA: TGTGCCAGCAGCCTTAACAGGGATGCTGGAAACACCATATATTTT
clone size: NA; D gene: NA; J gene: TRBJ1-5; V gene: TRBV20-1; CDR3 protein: CSANIRTDFSNQPQHF; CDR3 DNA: TGCAGTGCTAACATCAGGACAGACTTTAGCAATCAGCCCCAGCATTTT
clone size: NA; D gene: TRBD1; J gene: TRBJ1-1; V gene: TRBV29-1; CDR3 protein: CSATGGQEAFF; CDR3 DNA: TGCAGCGCAACAGGGGGCCAAGAAGCTTTCTTT
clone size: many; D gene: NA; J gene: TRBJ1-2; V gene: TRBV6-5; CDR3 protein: CASSYAQGRYGYTF; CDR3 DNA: TGTGCCAGCAGTTACGCGCAGGGTCGGTATGGCTACACCTTC
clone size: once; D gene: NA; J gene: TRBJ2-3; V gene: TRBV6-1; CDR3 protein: CASSEAQGSASTDTQYF; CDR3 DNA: TGTGCCAGCAGTGAAGCACAAGGGTCAGCTAGCACAGATACGCAGTATTTT
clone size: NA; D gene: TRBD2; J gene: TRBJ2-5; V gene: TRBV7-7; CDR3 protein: CASSPSGGPKETQYF; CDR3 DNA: TGTGCTAGCAGCCCTAGCGGGGGGCCAAAAGAGACCCAGTACTTC
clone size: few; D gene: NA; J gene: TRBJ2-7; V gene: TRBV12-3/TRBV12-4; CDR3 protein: CASSQNHEQYF; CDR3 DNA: TGTGCCAGCAGCCAAAATCACGAGCAGTACTTC
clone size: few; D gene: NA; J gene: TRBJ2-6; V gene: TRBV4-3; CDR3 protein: CASSHQSSGANVLTF; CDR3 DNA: TGCGCCAGCAGCCACCAAAGCTCTGGGGCCAACGTCCTGACTTTC
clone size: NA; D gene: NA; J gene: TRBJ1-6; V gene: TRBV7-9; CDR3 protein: CASSQDGPGRGSPLHF; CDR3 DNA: TGCGCCAGCAGCCAAGACGGTCCCGGACGGGGATCACCCCTCCACTTT
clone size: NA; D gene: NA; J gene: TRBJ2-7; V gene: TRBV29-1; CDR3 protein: CSVGMGSGVREQYF; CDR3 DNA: TGCAGCGTTGGCATGGGGTCAGGGGTCCGCGAGCAGTACTTC
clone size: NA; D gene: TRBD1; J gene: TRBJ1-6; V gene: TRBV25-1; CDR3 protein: CASLGSPRQGAGSPLHF; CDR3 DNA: TGTGCCAGCTTAGGTAGTCCCCGACAGGGGGCGGGATCACCCCTCCACTTT
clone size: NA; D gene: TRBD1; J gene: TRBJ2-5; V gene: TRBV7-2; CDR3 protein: CASSLVRGGTGETQYF; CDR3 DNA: TGTGCCAGCAGCTTAGTAAGAGGGGGCACCGGGGAGACCCAGTACTTC
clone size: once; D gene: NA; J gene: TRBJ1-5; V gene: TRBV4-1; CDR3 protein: CASSQDGLDRLRDQPQHF; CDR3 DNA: TGCGCCAGCAGCCAAGATGGGCTAGACAGGTTAAGGGATCAGCCCCAGCATTTT
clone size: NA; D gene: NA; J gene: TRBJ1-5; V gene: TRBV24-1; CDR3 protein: CATSLGGSNQPQHF; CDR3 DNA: TGTGCCACCAGTTTGGGGGGCAGCAATCAGCCCCAGCATTTT